This TCR beta chain derives from a study of blood T cell repertoires in COVID-19. The overall study: Material from acute and convalescent COVID-19 was sourced from the United States, Italy and Spain. PBMCs, B-cell-depleted T cells, or T cells were the source of the cDNA or gDNA that made up the material.

Per the original methods: Reference gene primer amplification yielded estimated nucleated cell counts. Produced via immunoSEQ multiplex PCR; TCRdb's table is partial and in-frame only. That table is the source of V, J and clone size, and D and trimming were worked out from the DNA. The sample includes 140,000 or so clones, 70% to 90% seen only once; the top ten take 1.5% to 2%. V trimming: 4 bases; J trimming: 4 bases; junction bases outside the gene matches: 9. Germline-derived CDR1 and CDR2 are SNHLY and FYNNEI. The CDR3 runs to 15 residues. This sequence originates from a man aged 65 to 79 with acute or convalescent COVID-19. The material sequenced was peripheral blood. This chain uses TRBV2 with TRBJ2-7; 8 nucleotides agree with TRBD2. CDR3 sequence reads: CASSVGAGGNYEQYF. The CDR3 DNA reads TGTGCCAGCAGTGTCGGTGCGGGGGGAAATTACGAGCAGTACTTC.